A single sample is the source of the 6 T cell receptor beta chains below, sequenced in a study of cytomegalovirus exposure and HLA in healthy donors. This PCR relied on a set of 60 Vbeta primers and 13 Jbeta primers. TCRdb's copy holds only in-frame clones and misses some; the assay was immunoSEQ multiplex PCR. This sample carries approximately 120,000 clones, about four fifths of them seen once, and the ten largest clones take around 4%. Sequencing was done on a sample of PBMCs. All receptors come from a man aged 35 to 55 in good health and CMV-seronegative.

The rearrangement uses TRBV5-1 and TRBJ2-7; the D gene is possibly TRBD1 (6 bases). The CDR3 length is 15 residues. From germline, CDR1 is SGHRS and CDR2 YFSETQ. The germline V and J ends were trimmed by 3 bases and 0 bases, with 13 bases remaining between them. The CDR3, as DNA: TGCGCCAGCAGCTCTGGGGACACCTACTCCTACGAGCAGTACTTC. Amino acid sequence: CASSSGDTYSYEQYF.

The V call is TRBV9, the J call TRBJ2-6, with D unresolved. The germline V and J ends were trimmed by 3 bases and 1 base, with 17 bases remaining between them. The germline V gene encodes CDR1 SGDLS and CDR2 YYNGEE. The CDR3 length is 18 residues. The CDR3 DNA is TGTGCCAGCAGCGCCTCCGGGTCGACTCTTTCTGGGGCCAACGTCCTGACTTTC. It codes for CASSASGSTLSGANVLTF.

This clone was recorded only once. Other DNA sequences from this sample encode an identical CDR3 as well. The chain is built from TRBV18 and TRBJ1-2; the D is unclear. V was shortened by 6 bases and J by 4 bases, with 15 bases between the two germline ends. This CDR3 has 14 amino acids. The germline CDR1 and CDR2 sequences are KGHSH and LQKENI. The CDR3 protein is CASSPEESVYGYTF. The DNA of the CDR3 is TGTGCCAGCTCGCCAGAGGAATCCGTCTATGGCTACACCTTC.

This clone was detected a few times. The rearrangement uses TRBV27 and TRBJ1-1, with no clear D. CDR3 length: 12 amino acids. V shed 6 bases and J shed 8 bases, with 13 bases lying between them. Germline V lookup: CDR1 MNHEY, CDR2 SMNVEV (reference sequence). CDR3 in DNA: TGTGCCAGCAGCGAAGGGAGTAGCGAAGCTTTCTTT. Encoded protein: CASSEGSSEAFF.

This rearrangement joins TRBV2 to TRBJ2-7, with TRBD1 as a possible D gene (5 bases). CDR1 SNHLY and CDR2 FYNNEI come from the germline V gene. Deletions cut 8 bases from V and 1 base from J, with 12 bases between. This CDR3 has 13 residues. The CDR3 sequence is CASLIDSSYEQYF. In nucleotides, the CDR3 is TGTGCCAGCCTGATAGACAGTTCCTACGAGCAGTACTTC.

V gene TRBV19 combines with J gene TRBJ2-4; 10 nucleotides agree with TRBD1. The germline V gene encodes CDR1 LNHDA and CDR2 SQIVND (reference sequence). This CDR3 has 15 residues. The V segment lost 5 bases and the J segment 6 bases; nucleotides outside the gene matches: 7. The CDR3 DNA reads TGTGCCAGTAGTGACAGGGGGCTCGGGCGAAACATTCAGTACTTC. Translation: CASSDRGLGRNIQYF. Together with reference TRBV19 and TRBJ2-4, the CDR3 gives the full variable domain: DGGITQSPKYLFRKEGQNVTLSCEQNLNHDAMYWYRQDPGQGLRLIYYSQIVNDFQKGDIAEGYSVSREKKESFPLTVTSAQKNPTAFYLCASSDRGLGRNIQYFGAGTRLSVL.